Reported below is one T cell receptor (beta chain). In the source study's methods: Using reference gene primer amplification, nucleated cell counts were estimated. Some clones are missing from TCRdb's copy, which holds only in-frame ones; the method was immunoSEQ multiplex PCR. V, J and clone size are taken as reported in that table, and D and trimming were inferred from the DNA itself. The table has more than 95,000 clones, about 80% seen once. This entry is derived from a study of blood T cell repertoires in COVID-19. Overall study: Acute and convalescent COVID-19 samples came from the United States, Italy and Spain. The analysed material was cDNA or gDNA that came from T cells, B-cell-depleted T cells, or PBMCs.

This CDR3 region has 15 residues. The ends lost 6 bases at V and 4 bases at J; junction bases unmatched: 6. CDR1 is MNHEY, CDR2 SVGAGI, per germline. The sequenced sample was peripheral blood. This receptor was identified in a man older than 75 with acute or convalescent COVID-19. The V call is TRBV6-5, the J call TRBJ2-6; 7 bases line up with TRBD1. Here the CDR3 DNA reads TGTGCCAGCAGGACGACAGGGACCGGGGCCAACGTCCTGACTTTC. Translated: CASRTTGTGANVLTF.